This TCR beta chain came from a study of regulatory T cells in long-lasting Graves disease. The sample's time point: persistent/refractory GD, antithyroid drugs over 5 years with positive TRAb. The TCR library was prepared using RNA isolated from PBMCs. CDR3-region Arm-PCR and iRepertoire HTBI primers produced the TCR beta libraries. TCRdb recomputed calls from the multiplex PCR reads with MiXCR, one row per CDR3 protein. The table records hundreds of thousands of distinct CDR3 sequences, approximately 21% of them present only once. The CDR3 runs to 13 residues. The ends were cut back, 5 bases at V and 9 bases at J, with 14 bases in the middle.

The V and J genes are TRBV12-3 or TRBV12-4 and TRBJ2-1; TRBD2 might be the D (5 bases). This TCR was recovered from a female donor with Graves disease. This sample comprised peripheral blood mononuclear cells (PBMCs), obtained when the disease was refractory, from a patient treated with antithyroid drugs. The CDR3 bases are TGTGCCAGCAGTATCGGGATTCCCCCTGAGCAGTTCTTC. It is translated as CASSIGIPPEQFF.